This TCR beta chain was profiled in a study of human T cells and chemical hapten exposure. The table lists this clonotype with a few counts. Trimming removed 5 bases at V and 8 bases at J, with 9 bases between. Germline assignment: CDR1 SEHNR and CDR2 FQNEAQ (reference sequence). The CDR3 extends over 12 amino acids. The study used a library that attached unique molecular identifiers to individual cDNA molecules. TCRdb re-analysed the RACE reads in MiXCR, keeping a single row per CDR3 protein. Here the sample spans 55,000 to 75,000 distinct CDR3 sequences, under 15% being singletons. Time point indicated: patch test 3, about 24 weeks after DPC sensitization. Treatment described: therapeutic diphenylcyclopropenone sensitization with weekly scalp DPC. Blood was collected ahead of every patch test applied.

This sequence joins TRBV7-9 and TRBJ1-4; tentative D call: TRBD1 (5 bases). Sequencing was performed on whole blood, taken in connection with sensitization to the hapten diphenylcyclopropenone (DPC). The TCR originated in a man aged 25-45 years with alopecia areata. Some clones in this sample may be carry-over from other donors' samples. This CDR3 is CASSRGDEKLFF. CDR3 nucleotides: TGTGCCAGCAGCCGCGGGGACGAAAAACTGTTTTTT.